The 9 T cell receptor beta chains below come from one sample, sequenced in a study of blood T cells in healthy people across ages (dated by TCRdb to between 2014 and 2017). Libraries were built with 5' RACE. The second PCR ran for about 7 to 11 cycles and used a J-beta primer mix along with a sample-barcoded 5' primer. In TCRdb, the public reads were trimmed at Q25 with fastp and aligned with MiXCR, with productive beta chains retained. Rows matching on CDR3 protein sequence are summarized as one entry with the most common DNA and genes. This sample lists around 1,800,000 distinct CDR3 sequences; roughly two fifths were detected once. Of the sample, roughly 24% falls within the top ten clones. The sample comprised blood. The receptors were sampled from a human donor in good health.

The rearrangement joins TRBV27 to TRBJ2-7; weak D call: TRBD1 (6 bases). Germline loops: CDR1 MNHEY, CDR2 SMNVEV (reference sequence). The CDR3 length is 16 residues. V was cut by 3 bases and J by 3 bases, with 18 bases left in between. CDR3 amino acids: CASSFTSRQALYEQYF. The CDR3 DNA follows: TGTGCCAGCAGTTTTACATCCAGACAGGCCCTCTACGAGCAGTACTTC.

V usage is TRBV6-1 and J usage is TRBJ2-3; 8 nucleotides agree with TRBD2. Per the germline V gene, CDR1 is MNHNS and CDR2 is SASEGT. The V gene end was trimmed by 5 bases and the J gene end by 2 bases; junction bases not matched to a gene: 12. This CDR3 spans 17 amino acids. CDR3 sequence reads: CASSTRNLAGYTDTQYF. CDR3 in DNA: TGTGCCAGCAGTACCCGGAACCTAGCGGGTTACACAGATACGCAGTATTTT.

The chain employs TRBV7-3 and TRBJ2-1, with D perhaps matching TRBD1 or TRBD2 (5 bases each). CDR1 and CDR2 from the germline V gene are SGHTA and FQGTGA. The CDR3 contains 12 residues. Trimming took off 1 base at V and 8 bases at J, with 6 bases between the two ends. The CDR3, as DNA: TGTGCCAGCAGCTTAAGGGACGATGAGCAGTTCTTC. Residues: CASSLRDDEQFF.

This sequence joins TRBV6-1 and TRBJ1-2, with D possibly matching TRBD1 (5 bases). The CDR3 runs 12 residues. V was pared by 9 bases and J by 3 bases, with 11 bases between. CDR1 and CDR2 (germline): MNHNS, SASEGT. The CDR3 sequence: CASQGYYYGYTF. The CDR3 nucleotides read TGTGCCAGTCAGGGTTACTACTATGGCTACACCTTC.

The chain carries TRBV28 and TRBJ1-1; 7 bases are a match to TRBD1. The ends lost 6 bases at V and 4 bases at J; junction bases unmatched: 8. Germline values: CDR1 MDHEN, CDR2 SYDVKM. The CDR3 has 14 amino acids. The CDR3 loop is CASRITGASTEAFF. CDR3 nucleotides: TGTGCCAGCAGGATAACAGGGGCGAGCACTGAAGCTTTCTTT. The variable domain in full, completed from reference TRBV28 and TRBJ1-1, reads DVKVTQSSRYLVKRTGEKVFLECVQDMDHENMFWYRQDPGLGLRLIYFSYDVKMKEKGDIPEGYSVSREKKERFSLILESASTNQTSMYLCASRITGASTEAFFGQGTRLTVV.

The chain recombines TRBV29-1 with TRBJ1-4; no firm D call. The CDR3 sequence is 11 residues long. Germline V lookup: CDR1 SQVTM, CDR2 ANQGSEA. V was shortened by 8 bases and J by 4 bases, with 8 bases between the two germline ends. The CDR3 sequence: CSTKVNEKLFF. The CDR3 DNA reads as TGCAGCACCAAGGTTAATGAAAAACTGTTTTTT.

The J gene is TRBJ1-2, the V gene TRBV6-2 or TRBV6-3; 8 nucleotides agree with TRBD1. This CDR3 is 13 amino acids long. The germline V gene encodes CDR1 MNHEY and CDR2 SVGEGT. V trimming: 7 bases; J trimming: 8 bases; junction bases outside the gene matches: 9. CDR3 sequence: CASTLRDRSGYTF. The CDR3 bases are TGTGCCAGCACTCTCCGGGACAGGTCCGGCTACACCTTC.

The table lists this clonotype with a few counts. J is TRBJ2-5 and V is TRBV20-1; D may be TRBD1 or TRBD2 (6 bases each). V lost 0 bases and J 3 bases, leaving 14 bases between the germline ends. The CDR3 spans 15 residues. Germline V gene data show CDR1 as DFQATT and CDR2 as SNEGSKA (reference sequence). The CDR3 DNA follows: TGCAGTGCTAGAGAAGACAGGCAGCGGGAAGAGACCCAGTACTTC. Translating gives CSAREDRQREETQYF.

The chain has TRBV29-1 and TRBJ2-2; D may be TRBD2 (6 bases). Germline CDR1 SQVTM, CDR2 ANQGSEA. The CDR3 length is 12 residues. Trimming shortened V by 3 bases and J by 5 bases, and 7 bases separated the two germline ends. The CDR3 DNA reads TGCAGCGTTGATGGGGGGACCGGGGAGCTGTTTTTT. It encodes CSVDGGTGELFF.